Below are 3 T cell receptor beta chains sequenced from a single sample in a study of T cell repertoires in cytomegalovirus infection. TCRdb recomputed calls from the reads with MiXCR, one row per CDR3 protein. The sample contains approximately 1,000,000 distinct CDR3 sequences, around a third of which appear only once. What these receptors recognize is not known. Sequenced material: cultured CD8+ T cells from PBMCs, taken from culture after CMV antigen stimulation. Source of these receptors: a human donor in good health (CMV status not recorded). Some clones in this sample may be carry-over from other donors' samples.

This clonotype was observed a handful of times. The chain recombines TRBV12-3 or TRBV12-4 with TRBJ2-7; 7 bases line up with TRBD1. Losses at the gene ends were 6 bases for V and 6 bases for J; bases not matched to a gene: 8. This CDR3 is built from 13 residues. In nucleotides, the CDR3 is TGTGCCAGCAGCGTTGGGACAGCCTCCGAGCAGTACGTC. Its translation is CASSVGTASEQYV.

This clonotype was counted a few times. This sequence joins TRBV19 and TRBJ2-3; 7 bases agree with TRBD1. Germline CDR1 reads LNHDA; CDR2 reads SQIVND (reference sequence). The CDR3 is made up of 15 amino acids. Losses at the gene ends were 5 bases for V and 5 bases for J; bases not matched to a gene: 10. This CDR3 is CASSVRQGLEDTQYF. The CDR3 coding sequence is TGTGCCAGTAGTGTACGACAGGGTTTAGAAGATACGCAGTATTTT. The complete variable domain, with remaining parts taken from reference TRBV19 and TRBJ2-3, reads DGGITQSPKYLFRKEGQNVTLSCEQNLNHDAMYWYRQDPGQGLRLIYYSQIVNDFQKGDIAEGYSVSREKKESFPLTVTSAQKNPTAFYLCASSVRQGLEDTQYFGPGTRLTVL.

The gene calls are TRBV12-3 or TRBV12-4 and TRBJ2-7; D is unresolved. This CDR3 has 15 amino acids. The ends were cut back, 7 bases at V and 2 bases at J, with 18 bases in the middle. The chain's CDR3 is CASIDPEHGAYEQYV. CDR3 DNA sequence: TGTGCCAGCATCGATCCGGAGCATGGGGCCTACGAGCAGTACGTC.